This T cell receptor (beta chain) was captured by sequencing in a study of CD4 and CD8 cells across lung adenocarcinoma regions. Germline V lookup: CDR1 MNHEY, CDR2 SMNVEV (reference sequence). This CDR3 is 15 amino acids long. TCRdb called the PCR reads again in MiXCR, with one record for every CDR3 protein. This table has around 4,000 distinct CDR3 sequences, roughly three fifths appearing once. Samples came from patients with localized non-small cell lung adenocarcinoma. V and J are TRBV27 and TRBJ2-5; 8 positions match TRBD2. With the DNA end fitting TRBJ2-7 better, the J assignment may be wrong. The specimen was CD4+ T cells from the margin of a lung tumor. This clonotype originated in a female donor with lung adenocarcinoma. The CD4 and CD8 labels of this study may be unreliable. The CDR3 region is CASSFTGTSTDEQYF. The DNA for the CDR3 is TGTGCCAGCAGTTTTACCGGGACTAGTACCGACGAGCAGTACTTC.